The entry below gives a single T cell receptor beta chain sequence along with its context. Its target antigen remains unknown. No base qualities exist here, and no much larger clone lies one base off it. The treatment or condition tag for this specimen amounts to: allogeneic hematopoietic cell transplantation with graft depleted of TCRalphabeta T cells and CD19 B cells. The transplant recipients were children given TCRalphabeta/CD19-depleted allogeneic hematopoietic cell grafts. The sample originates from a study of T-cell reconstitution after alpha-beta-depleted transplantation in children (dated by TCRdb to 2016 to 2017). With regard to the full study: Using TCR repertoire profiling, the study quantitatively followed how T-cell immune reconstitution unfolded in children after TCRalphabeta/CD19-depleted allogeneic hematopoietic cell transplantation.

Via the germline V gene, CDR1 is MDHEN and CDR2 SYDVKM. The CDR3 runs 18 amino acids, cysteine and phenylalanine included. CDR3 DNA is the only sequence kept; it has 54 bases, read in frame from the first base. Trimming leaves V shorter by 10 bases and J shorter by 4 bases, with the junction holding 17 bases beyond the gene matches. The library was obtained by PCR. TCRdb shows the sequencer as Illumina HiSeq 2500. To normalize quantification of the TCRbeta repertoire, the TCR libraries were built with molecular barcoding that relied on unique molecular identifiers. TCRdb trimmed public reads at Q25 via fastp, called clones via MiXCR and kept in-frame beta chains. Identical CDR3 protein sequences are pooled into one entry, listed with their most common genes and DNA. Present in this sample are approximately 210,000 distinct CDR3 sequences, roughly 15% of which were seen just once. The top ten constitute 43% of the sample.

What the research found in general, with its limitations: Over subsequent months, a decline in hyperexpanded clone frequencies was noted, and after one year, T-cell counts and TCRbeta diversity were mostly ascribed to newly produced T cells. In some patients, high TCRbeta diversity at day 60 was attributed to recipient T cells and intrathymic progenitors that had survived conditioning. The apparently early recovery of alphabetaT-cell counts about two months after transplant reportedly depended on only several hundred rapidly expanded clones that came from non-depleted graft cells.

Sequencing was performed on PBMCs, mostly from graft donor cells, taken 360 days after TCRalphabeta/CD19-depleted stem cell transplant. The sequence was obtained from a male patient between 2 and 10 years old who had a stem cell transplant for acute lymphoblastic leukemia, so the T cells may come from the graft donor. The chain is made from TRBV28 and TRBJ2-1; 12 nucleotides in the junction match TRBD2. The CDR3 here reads CAIRAASGGGLWYNEQFF. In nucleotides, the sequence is TGTGCCATCCGAGCGGCTAGCGGGGGGGGCTTGTGGTACAATGAGCAGTTCTTC.